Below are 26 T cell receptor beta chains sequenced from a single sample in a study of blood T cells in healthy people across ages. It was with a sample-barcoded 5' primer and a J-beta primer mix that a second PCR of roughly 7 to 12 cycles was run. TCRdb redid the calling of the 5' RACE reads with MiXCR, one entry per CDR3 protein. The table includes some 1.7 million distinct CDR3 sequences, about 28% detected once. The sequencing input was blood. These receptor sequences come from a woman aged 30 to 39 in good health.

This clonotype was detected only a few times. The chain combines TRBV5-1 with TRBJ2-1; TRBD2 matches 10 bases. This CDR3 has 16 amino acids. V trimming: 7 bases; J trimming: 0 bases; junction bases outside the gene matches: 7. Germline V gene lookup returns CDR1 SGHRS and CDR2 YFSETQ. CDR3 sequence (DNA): TGCGCCAGCTGGGCATTAGCGGGAGGCTCCTACAATGAGCAGTTCTTC. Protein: CASWALAGGSYNEQFF.

CDR3 loop: CSAVNRGPSMGNTIYF. CDR3 in DNA: TGCAGTGCTGTCAACAGGGGACCCTCAATGGGAAACACCATATATTTT. This chain links TRBV20-1 with TRBJ1-3, with 7 bases identical to TRBD1. The CDR3 is 16 residues long. Germline assignment: CDR1 DFQATT and CDR2 SNEGSKA (reference sequence). With 5 bases clipped from V and 4 bases from J, the junction kept 14 bases outside the gene matches.

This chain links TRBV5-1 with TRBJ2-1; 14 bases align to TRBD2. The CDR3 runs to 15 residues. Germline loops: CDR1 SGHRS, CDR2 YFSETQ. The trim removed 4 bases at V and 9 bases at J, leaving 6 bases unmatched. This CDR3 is CASSSGTSGRFEQFF. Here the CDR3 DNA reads TGCGCCAGCAGCAGCGGGACTAGCGGGAGATTTGAGCAGTTCTTC.

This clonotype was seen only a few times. The CDR3 nucleotides are TGTGCCATCGCCTTAGCCAGCTCCTACAATGAGCAGTTCTTC. Translation: CAIALASSYNEQFF. The rearrangement joins TRBV6-2 or TRBV6-3 to TRBJ2-1, with D uncertain. CDR1 is MNHEY, CDR2 SVGEGT, per germline. V dropped 10 bases and J dropped 0 bases, with 13 bases sitting between them. The CDR3 loop spans 14 amino acids.

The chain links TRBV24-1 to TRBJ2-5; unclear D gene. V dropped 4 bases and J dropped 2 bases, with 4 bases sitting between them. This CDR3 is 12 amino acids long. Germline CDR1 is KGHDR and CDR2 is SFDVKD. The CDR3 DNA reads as TGTGCCACCAGTGACGCGCAAGAGACCCAGTACTTC. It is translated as CATSDAQETQYF.

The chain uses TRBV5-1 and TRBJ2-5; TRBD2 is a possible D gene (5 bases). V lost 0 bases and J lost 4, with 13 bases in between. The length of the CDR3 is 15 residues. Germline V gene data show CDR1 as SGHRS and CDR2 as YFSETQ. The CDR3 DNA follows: TGCGCCAGCAGCTTGGCCGGCGGGCCAGCAGAGACCCAGTACTTC. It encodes CASSLAGGPAETQYF.

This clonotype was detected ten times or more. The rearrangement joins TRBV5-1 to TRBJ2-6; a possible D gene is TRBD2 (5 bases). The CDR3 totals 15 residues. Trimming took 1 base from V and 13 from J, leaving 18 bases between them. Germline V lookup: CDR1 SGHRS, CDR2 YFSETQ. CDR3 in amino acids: CASSLSLSGFRVLTF. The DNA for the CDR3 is TGCGCCAGCAGCTTGTCTTTGTCGGGATTTCGGGTCCTGACTTTC.

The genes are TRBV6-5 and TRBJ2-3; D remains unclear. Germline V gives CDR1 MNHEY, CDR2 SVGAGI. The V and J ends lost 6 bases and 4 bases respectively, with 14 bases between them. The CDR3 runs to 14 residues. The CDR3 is CASRPTLTADTQYF. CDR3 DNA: TGTGCCAGCAGACCCACACTCACCGCAGATACGCAGTATTTT.

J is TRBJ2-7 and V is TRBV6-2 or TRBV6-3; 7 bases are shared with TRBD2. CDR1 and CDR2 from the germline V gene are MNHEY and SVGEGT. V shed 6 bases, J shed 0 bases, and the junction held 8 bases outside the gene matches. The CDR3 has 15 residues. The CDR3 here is CASSGLADSSYEQYF. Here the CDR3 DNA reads TGTGCCAGCAGCGGGCTAGCGGATAGCTCCTACGAGCAGTACTTC.

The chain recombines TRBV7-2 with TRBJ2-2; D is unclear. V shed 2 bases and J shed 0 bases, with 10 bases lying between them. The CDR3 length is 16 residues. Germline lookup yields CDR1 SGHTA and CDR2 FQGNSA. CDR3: CASSLMARANTGELFF. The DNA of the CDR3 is TGTGCCAGCAGCTTAATGGCCCGGGCGAACACCGGGGAGCTGTTTTTT.

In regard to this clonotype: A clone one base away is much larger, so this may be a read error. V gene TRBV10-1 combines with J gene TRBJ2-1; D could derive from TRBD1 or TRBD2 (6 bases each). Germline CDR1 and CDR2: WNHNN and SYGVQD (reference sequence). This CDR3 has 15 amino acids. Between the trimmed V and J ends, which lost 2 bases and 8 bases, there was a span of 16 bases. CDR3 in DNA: TGCGCCAGCAGTGAGGTGGGGGGCGGCGGCGATGAGCAGTTCTTC. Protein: CASSEVGGGGDEQFF.

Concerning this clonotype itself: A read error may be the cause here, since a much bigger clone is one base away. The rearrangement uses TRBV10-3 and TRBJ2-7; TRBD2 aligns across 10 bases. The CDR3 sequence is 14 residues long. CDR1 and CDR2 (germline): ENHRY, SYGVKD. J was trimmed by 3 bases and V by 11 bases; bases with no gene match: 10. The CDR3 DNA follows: TGTGCCGCCGGGGTAGCGGGAGGAGGCTACGAGCAGTACTTC. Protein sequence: CAAGVAGGGYEQYF.

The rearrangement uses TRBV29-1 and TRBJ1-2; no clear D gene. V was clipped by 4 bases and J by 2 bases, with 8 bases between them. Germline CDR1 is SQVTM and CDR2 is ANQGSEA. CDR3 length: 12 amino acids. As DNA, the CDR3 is TGCAGCGTTGGGGAACGGAACTATGGCTACACCTTC. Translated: CSVGERNYGYTF.

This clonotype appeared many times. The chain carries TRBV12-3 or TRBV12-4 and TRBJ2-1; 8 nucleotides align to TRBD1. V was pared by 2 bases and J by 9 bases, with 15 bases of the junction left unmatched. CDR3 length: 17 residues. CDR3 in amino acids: CASSLRGRGQVRGEQFF. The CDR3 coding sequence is TGTGCCAGCAGTTTAAGGGGGCGGGGACAGGTGCGCGGTGAGCAGTTCTTC.

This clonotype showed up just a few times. DNA for the CDR3: TGTGCCAGCAGCATGGGATCGGCAGGGTCACCCCTCCACTTT. Its protein is CASSMGSAGSPLHF. The V and J genes are TRBV7-2 and TRBJ1-6, with D maybe TRBD1 (5 bases). V was trimmed by 5 bases and J by 10 bases, leaving 15 bases between them. This CDR3 region has 14 residues. CDR1 SGHTA and CDR2 FQGNSA come from the germline V gene.

The CDR3 protein is CSAVPNDGSTDTQYF. Here the CDR3 DNA reads TGCAGTGCCGTCCCTAATGACGGTAGCACAGATACGCAGTATTTT. The chain joins TRBV20-1 to TRBJ2-3; D is unresolved. The V gene lost 6 bases and the J gene lost 0 bases, with 16 bases spanning the gap. Per germline, CDR1 DFQATT and CDR2 SNEGSKA (reference sequence). The CDR3 loop spans 15 amino acids.

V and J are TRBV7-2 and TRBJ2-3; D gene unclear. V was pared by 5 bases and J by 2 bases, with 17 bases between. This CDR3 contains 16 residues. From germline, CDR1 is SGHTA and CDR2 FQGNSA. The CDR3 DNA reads TGTGCCAGCAGCCCGATCGCTTATGCTTCCACAGATACGCAGTATTTT. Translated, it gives CASSPIAYASTDTQYF.

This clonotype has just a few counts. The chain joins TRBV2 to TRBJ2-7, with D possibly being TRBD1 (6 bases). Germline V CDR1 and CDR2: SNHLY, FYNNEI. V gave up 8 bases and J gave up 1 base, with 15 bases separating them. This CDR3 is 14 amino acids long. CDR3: CASGQGGQSYEQYF. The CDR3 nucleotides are TGTGCCAGCGGTCAAGGCGGACAGTCCTACGAGCAGTACTTC.

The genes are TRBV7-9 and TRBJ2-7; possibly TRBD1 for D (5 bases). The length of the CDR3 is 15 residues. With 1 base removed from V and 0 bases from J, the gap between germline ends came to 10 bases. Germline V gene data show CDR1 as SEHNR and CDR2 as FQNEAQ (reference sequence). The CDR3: CASSLGRQISYEQYF. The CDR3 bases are TGTGCCAGCAGCTTAGGAAGACAGATCTCCTACGAGCAGTACTTC. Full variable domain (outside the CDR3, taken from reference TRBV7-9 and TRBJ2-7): DTGVSQNPRHKITKRGQNVTFRCDPISEHNRLYWYRQTLGQGPEFLTYFQNEAQLEKSRLLSDRFSAERPKGSFSTLEIQRTEQGDSAMYLCASSLGRQISYEQYFGPGTRLTVT.

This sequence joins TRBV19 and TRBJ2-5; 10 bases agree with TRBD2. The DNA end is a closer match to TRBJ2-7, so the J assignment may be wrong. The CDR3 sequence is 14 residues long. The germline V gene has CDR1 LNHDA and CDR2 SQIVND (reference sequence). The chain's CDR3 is CASTSGGAVHEQYF. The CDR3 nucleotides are TGTGCCAGTACCAGCGGGGGGGCGGTCCACGAGCAGTACTTC.

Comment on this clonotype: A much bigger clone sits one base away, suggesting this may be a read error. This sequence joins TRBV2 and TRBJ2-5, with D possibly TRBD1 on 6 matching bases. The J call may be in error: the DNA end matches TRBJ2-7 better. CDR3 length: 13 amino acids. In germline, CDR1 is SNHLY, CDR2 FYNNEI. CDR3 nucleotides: TGTGCCAGCAGGGATTACAGGGCCTACGAGCAGTACTTC. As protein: CASRDYRAYEQYF.

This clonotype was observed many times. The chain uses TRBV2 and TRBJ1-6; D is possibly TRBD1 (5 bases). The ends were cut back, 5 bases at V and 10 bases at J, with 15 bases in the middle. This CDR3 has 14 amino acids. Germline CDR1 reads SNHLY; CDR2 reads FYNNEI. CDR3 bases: TGTGCCAGCAGTCGACAGCGCGGGCAATCACCCCTCCACTTT. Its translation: CASSRQRGQSPLHF.

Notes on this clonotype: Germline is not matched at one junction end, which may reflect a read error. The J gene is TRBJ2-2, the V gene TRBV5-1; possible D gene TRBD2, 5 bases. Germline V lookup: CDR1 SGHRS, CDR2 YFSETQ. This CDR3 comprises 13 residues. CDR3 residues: CASGQDNTGERFF. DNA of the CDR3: TGCGCCAGCGGGCAGGATAACACCGGGGAGCGGTTTTTT.

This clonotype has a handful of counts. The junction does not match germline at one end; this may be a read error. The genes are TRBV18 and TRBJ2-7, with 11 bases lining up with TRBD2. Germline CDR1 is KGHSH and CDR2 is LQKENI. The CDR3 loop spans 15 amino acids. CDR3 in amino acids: CTSSPALAGAHEQYF. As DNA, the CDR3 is TGTACCAGCTCACCAGCACTAGCGGGAGCCCACGAGCAGTACTTC.

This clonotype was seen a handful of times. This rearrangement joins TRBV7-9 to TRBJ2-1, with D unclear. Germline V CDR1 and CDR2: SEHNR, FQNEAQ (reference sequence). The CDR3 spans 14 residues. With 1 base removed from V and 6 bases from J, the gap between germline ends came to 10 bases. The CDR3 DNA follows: TGTGCCAGCAGCTTAGGTTATCCCATCAATGAGCAGTTCTTC. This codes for CASSLGYPINEQFF.

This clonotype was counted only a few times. CDR3 in DNA: TGTGCCAGCAGTTCCCACTTATTTTCAGGGAGAGGCACTGAAGCTTTCTTT. Translating it yields CASSSHLFSGRGTEAFF. The V call is TRBV12-3 or TRBV12-4, the J call TRBJ1-1, with D perhaps matching TRBD1 (5 bases). The CDR3 spans 17 residues. Trimming pared 4 bases from V and 4 bases from J, leaving 22 bases between.